The source of this T cell receptor (beta chain) is a study of CD8 T cells in ankylosing spondylitis. General study findings and limits: It appeared that ankylosing spondylitis blood was characterized by a TCR beta motif of about eight highly homologous variants. A subset of motif variants has previously been described in the synovial fluid and blood of reactive arthritis. Clones that were linked to disease were CD8+ and were relatively rare in peripheral blood. There was reportedly significant enrichment of clones that were disease-linked in matched ankylosing spondylitis synovial fluid.

This clonotype was counted ten times or more. The antigen remains unidentified. The CDR3 sequence is 14 residues long. Trimming pared 0 bases from V and 1 base from J, leaving 6 bases between. Per the germline V gene, CDR1 is LGHNA and CDR2 is YSLEER. TCRdb reprocessed the 5' RACE reads with MiXCR, giving one entry per CDR3 protein. The profile shows about 460,000 distinct CDR3 sequences, 5.3% of them singletons. The sample taken for sequencing was blood, either unsorted or a sorted T cell fraction (not recorded which). This TCR derives from a male donor with ankylosing spondylitis. This chain joins TRBV4-3 and TRBJ1-2; D unclear. Here the CDR3 DNA reads TGCGCCAGCAGCCAAGATCACAGTAACTATGGCTACACCTTC. Protein product: CASSQDHSNYGYTF.